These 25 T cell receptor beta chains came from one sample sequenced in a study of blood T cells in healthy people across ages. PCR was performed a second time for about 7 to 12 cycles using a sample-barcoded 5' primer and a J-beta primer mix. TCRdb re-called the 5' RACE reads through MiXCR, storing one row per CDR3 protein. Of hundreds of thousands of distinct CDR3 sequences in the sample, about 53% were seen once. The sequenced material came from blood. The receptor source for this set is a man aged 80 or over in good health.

CDR3 DNA: TGCAGTGCCCCCCATCGGGACGGTACAGATACGCAGTATTTT. Translation gives CSAPHRDGTDTQYF. V is TRBV20-1 and J is TRBJ2-3; D is possibly TRBD1 or TRBD2 (5 bases each). Germline loops: CDR1 DFQATT, CDR2 SNEGSKA (reference sequence). V gave up 6 bases and J gave up 3 bases, with 16 bases separating them. The length of the CDR3 is 14 residues.

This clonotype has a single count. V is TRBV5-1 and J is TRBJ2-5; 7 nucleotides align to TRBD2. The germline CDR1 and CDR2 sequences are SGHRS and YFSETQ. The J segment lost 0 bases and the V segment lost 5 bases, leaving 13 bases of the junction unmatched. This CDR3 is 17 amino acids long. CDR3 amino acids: CASSAPAGRGYQETQYF. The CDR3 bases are TGCGCCAGCAGTGCCCCAGCGGGGCGGGGGTACCAAGAGACCCAGTACTTC. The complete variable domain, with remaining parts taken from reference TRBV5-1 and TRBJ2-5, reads KAGVTQTPRYLIKTRGQQVTLSCSPISGHRSVSWYQQTPGQGLQFLFEYFSETQRNKGNFPGRFSGRQFSNSRSEMNVSTLELGDSALYLCASSAPAGRGYQETQYFGPGTRLLVL.

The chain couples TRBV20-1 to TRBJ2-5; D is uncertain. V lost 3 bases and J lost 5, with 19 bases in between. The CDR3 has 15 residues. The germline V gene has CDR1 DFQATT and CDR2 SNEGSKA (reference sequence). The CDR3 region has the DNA TGCAGTGCTAGTTCTAGTTACCAAGGTGGTGAGACCCAGTACTTC. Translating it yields CSASSSYQGGETQYF.

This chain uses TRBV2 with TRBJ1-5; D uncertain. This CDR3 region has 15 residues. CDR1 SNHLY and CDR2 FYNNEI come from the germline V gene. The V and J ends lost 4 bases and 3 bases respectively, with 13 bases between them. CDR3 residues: CASSVAGNPNQPQHF. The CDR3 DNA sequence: TGTGCCAGCAGTGTAGCAGGAAATCCCAATCAGCCCCAGCATTTT.

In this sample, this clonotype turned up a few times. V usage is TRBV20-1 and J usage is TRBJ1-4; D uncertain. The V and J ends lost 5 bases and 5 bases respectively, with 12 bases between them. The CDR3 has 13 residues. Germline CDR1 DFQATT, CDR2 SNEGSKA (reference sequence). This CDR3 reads CSAWTPGNEKLFF. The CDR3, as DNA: TGCAGTGCTTGGACCCCCGGGAATGAAAAACTGTTTTTT.

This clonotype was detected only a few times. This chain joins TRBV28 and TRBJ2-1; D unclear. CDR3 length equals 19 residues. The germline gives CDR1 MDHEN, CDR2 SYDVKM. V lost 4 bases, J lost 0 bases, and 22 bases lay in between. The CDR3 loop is CASSSPSVGLRSSYNEQFF. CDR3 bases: TGTGCCAGCAGTTCCCCCTCGGTTGGATTAAGGAGCTCCTACAATGAGCAGTTCTTC.

CDR3 bases: TGTGCCAGCAGTTTTTGGTCAACCCCGGGGGCTAGCGGCTTGTACGAGCAGTACTTC. This translates into CASSFWSTPGASGLYEQYF. The chain has TRBV27 and TRBJ2-7; possibly TRBD2 for D (7 bases). This CDR3 has 19 amino acids. V gave up 3 bases and J gave up 4 bases, with 28 bases separating them. Per the germline V gene, CDR1 is MNHEY and CDR2 is SMNVEV (reference sequence).

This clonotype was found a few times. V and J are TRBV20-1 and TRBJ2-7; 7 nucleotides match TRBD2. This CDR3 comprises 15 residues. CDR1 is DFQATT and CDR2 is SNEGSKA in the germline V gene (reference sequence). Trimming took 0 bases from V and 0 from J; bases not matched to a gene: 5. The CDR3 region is CSARDMRGSSYEQYF. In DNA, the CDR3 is TGCAGTGCTAGAGATATGCGGGGGAGCTCCTACGAGCAGTACTTC.

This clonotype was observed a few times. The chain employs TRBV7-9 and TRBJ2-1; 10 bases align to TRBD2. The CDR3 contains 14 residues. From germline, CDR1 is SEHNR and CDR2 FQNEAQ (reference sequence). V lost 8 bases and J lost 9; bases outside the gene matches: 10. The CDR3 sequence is CASGRTSGLGEQFF. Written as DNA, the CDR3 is TGTGCCAGCGGAAGGACTAGCGGTTTGGGTGAGCAGTTCTTC.

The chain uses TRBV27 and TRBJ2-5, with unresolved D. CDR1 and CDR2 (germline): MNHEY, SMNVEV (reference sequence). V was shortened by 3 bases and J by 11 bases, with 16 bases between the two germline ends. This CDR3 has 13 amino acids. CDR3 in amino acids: CASSFRRSGEQYF. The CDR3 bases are TGTGCCAGCAGTTTCCGCCGCTCAGGAGAGCAGTACTTC.

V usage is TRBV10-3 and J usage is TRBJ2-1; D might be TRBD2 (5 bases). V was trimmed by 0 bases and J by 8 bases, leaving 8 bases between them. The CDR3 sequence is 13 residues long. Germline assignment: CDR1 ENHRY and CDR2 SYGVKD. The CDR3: CAISESDGDEQFF. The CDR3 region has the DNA TGTGCCATCAGTGAGTCTGACGGGGATGAGCAGTTCTTC.

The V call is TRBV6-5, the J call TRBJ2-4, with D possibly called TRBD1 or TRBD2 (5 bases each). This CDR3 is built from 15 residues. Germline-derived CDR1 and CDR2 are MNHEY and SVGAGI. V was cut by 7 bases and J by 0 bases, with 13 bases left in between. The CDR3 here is CASMAGSLAKNIQYF. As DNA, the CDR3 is TGTGCCAGCATGGCAGGGAGTCTAGCCAAAAACATTCAGTACTTC.

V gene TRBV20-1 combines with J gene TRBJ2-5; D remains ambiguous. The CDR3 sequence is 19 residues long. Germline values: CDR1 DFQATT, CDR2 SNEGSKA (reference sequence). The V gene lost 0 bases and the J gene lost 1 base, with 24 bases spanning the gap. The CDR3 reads CSARDVDIPPPQIQETQYF. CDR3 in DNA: TGCAGTGCTAGAGATGTCGACATCCCACCCCCGCAAATCCAAGAGACCCAGTACTTC.

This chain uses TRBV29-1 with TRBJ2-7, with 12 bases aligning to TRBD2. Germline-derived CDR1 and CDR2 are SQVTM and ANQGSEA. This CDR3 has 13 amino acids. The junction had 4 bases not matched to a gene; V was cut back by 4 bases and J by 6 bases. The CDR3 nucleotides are TGCAGCGTTGTATCGACTAGCGGGAGCGAGCAGTACTTC. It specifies CSVVSTSGSEQYF.

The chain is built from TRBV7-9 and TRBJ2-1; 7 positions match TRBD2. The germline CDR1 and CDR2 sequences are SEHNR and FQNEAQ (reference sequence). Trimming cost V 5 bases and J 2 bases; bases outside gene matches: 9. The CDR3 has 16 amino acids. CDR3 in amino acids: CASSQAEGRAYNEQFF. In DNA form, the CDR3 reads TGTGCCAGCAGCCAGGCCGAGGGGAGGGCCTACAATGAGCAGTTCTTC. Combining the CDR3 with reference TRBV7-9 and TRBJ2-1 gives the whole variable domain DTGVSQNPRHKITKRGQNVTFRCDPISEHNRLYWYRQTLGQGPEFLTYFQNEAQLEKSRLLSDRFSAERPKGSFSTLEIQRTEQGDSAMYLCASSQAEGRAYNEQFFGPGTRLTVL.

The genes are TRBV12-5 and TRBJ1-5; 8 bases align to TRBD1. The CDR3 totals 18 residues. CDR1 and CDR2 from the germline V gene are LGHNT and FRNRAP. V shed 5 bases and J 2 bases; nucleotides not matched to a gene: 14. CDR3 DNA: TGTGCTAGTGGTCCCGATTCAGTACAGGGGGGAGGCAATCAGCCCCAGCATTTT. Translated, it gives CASGPDSVQGGGNQPQHF. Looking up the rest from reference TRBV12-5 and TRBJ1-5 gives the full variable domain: DARVTQTPRHKVTEMGQEVTMRCQPILGHNTVFWYRQTMMQGLELLAYFRNRAPLDDSGMPKDRFSAEMPDATLATLKIQPSEPRDSAVYFCASGPDSVQGGGNQPQHFGDGTRLSIL.

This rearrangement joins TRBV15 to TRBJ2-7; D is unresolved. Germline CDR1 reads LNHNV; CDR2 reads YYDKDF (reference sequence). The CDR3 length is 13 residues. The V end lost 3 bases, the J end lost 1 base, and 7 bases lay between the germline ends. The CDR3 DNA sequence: TGTGCCACCAGCAGCCGGGCATCCTACGAGCAGTACTTC. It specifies CATSSRASYEQYF. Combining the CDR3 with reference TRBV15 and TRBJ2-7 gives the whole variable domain DAMVIQNPRYQVTQFGKPVTLSCSQTLNHNVMYWYQQKSSQAPKLLFHYYDKDFNNEADTPDNFQSRRPNTSFCFLDIRSPGLGDTAMYLCATSSRASYEQYFGPGTRLTVT.

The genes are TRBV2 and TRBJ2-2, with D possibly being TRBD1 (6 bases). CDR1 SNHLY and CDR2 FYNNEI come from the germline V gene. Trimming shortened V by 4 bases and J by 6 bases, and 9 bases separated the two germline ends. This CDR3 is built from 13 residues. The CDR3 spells CASSAQGSGELFF. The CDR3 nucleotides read TGTGCCAGCAGTGCCCAGGGGTCCGGGGAGCTGTTTTTT.

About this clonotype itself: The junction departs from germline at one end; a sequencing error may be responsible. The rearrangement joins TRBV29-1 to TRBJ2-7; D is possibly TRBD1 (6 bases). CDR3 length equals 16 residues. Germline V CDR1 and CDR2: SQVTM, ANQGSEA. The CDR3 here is CSVEVPPGKGAYEQYF. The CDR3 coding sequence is TGCAGCGTGGAAGTCCCCCCCGGAAAGGGGGCCTACGAGCAGTACTTC.

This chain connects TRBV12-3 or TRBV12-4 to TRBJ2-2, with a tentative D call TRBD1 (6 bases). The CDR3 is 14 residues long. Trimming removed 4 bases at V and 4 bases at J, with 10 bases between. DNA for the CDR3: TGTGCCAGCAGTTACACAGGGTTCACCGGGGAGCTGTTTTTT. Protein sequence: CASSYTGFTGELFF.

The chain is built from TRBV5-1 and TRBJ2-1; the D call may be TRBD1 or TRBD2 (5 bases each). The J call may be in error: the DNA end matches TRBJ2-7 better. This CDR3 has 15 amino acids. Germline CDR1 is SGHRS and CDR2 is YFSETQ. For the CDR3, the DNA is TGCGCCAGCAGCGTGGGGACCCAGACCTACAATGAGCAGTACTTC. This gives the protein CASSVGTQTYNEQYF.

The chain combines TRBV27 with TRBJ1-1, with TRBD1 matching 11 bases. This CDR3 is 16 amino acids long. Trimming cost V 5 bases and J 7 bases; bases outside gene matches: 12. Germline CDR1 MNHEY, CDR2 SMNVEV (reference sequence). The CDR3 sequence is CASSPPGDRGNGEAFF. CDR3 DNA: TGTGCCAGCAGTCCACCTGGGGACAGGGGGAACGGTGAAGCTTTCTTT.

This chain's CDR3 is CASSQVTSGRTDTQYF. CDR3 in DNA: TGCGCCAGCAGCCAAGTGACTAGCGGGAGAACAGATACGCAGTATTTT. V gene TRBV4-1 combines with J gene TRBJ2-3; 12 nucleotides agree with TRBD2. The V gene end was trimmed by 1 base and the J gene end by 3 bases; junction bases not matched to a gene: 2. Germline V lookup: CDR1 MGHRA, CDR2 YSYEKL. CDR3 length: 16 residues.

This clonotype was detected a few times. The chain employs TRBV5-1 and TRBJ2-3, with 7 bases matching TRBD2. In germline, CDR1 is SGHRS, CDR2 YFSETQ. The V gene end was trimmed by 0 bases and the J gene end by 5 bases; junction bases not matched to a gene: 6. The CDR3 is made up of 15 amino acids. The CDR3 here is CASSLALAARDTQYF. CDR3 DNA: TGCGCCAGCAGCTTGGCGCTAGCGGCGCGAGATACGCAGTATTTT. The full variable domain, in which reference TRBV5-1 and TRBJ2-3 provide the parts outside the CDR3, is KAGVTQTPRYLIKTRGQQVTLSCSPISGHRSVSWYQQTPGQGLQFLFEYFSETQRNKGNFPGRFSGRQFSNSRSEMNVSTLELGDSALYLCASSLALAARDTQYFGPGTRLTVL.

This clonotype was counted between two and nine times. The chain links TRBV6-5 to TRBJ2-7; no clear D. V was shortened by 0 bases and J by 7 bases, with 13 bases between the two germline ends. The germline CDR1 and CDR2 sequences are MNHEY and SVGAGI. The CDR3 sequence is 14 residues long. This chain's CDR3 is CASSYSYPGGEQYF. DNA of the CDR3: TGTGCCAGCAGTTACTCCTACCCGGGCGGAGAGCAGTACTTC.